This T cell receptor beta chain was recorded in a study of cytomegalovirus exposure and HLA in healthy donors. Whole-study findings and limits: In a later analysis, common viral pathogens appeared linked to several of the most significant clusters. Investigators reported over 150 TCR beta chains as tied to cytomegalovirus. TCR beta V segments were, for the most part, productive about 87% or about 30% of the time in an earlier analysis.

Both 60 Vbeta primers and 13 Jbeta primers went into the PCR. Method: immunoSEQ multiplex PCR; TCRdb's copy keeps in-frame clones and lacks some. The sample gives under 250,000 clones, about 85% of which show up once; approximately 0.24% is in the top ten. The CDR3 loop spans 13 amino acids. Trimming took 9 bases from V and 3 from J; bases not matched to a gene: 4. Germline V gene data show CDR1 as PRHDT and CDR2 as FYEKMQ (reference sequence). Comments on this clone: Antigen specificity is unknown.

This sequence joins TRBV13 and TRBJ2-7, with TRBD2 matching 11 bases. Specimen: PBMCs. The source of this sequence is a girl aged 2-9 years in good health and CMV-seronegative. The CDR3 DNA is TGTGCCAGAGTAGGGACTAGCGGCTACGAGCAGTACTTC. This translates into CARVGTSGYEQYF.